The 13 T cell receptor beta chains listed next were all sequenced from one sample in a study of blood T cells in healthy people across ages. PCR was performed a second time for about 6 to 11 cycles using a sample-barcoded 5' primer and a J-beta primer mix. TCRdb reanalysed the 5' RACE reads using MiXCR and keeps one entry per CDR3 protein. The profile shows around 970,000 distinct CDR3 sequences, just over 50% of them singletons. The specimen was blood. Every receptor here comes from a woman between 55 and 75 years old in good health.

V and J are TRBV12-3 or TRBV12-4 and TRBJ2-2; 7 bases are shared with TRBD1. The V gene end was trimmed by 8 bases and the J gene end by 5 bases; junction bases not matched to a gene: 11. The CDR3 consists of 15 residues. The CDR3 loop reads CASHVGTALTGELFF. CDR3 DNA sequence: TGTGCCAGCCATGTCGGGACAGCACTTACCGGGGAGCTGTTTTTT.

The rearrangement joins TRBV27 to TRBJ2-1, with TRBD1 identical over 8 bases. V shed 3 bases, J shed 13 bases, and the junction held 5 bases outside the gene matches. CDR3 length: 12 residues. Germline V CDR1 and CDR2: MNHEY, SMNVEV (reference sequence). The DNA of the CDR3 is TGTGCCAGCAGTTTCTTCGGACAGGGACAGTTCTTC. Translation gives CASSFFGQGQFF.

The rearrangement links TRBV29-1 to TRBJ2-1; 12 nucleotides line up with TRBD2. V trimming: 6 bases; J trimming: 6 bases; junction bases outside the gene matches: 3. CDR1 SQVTM and CDR2 ANQGSEA come from the germline V gene. This CDR3 contains 13 residues. The CDR3 bases are TGCAGCGTCCGACTAGCGGGAGTCAATGAGCAGTTCTTC. Amino acid sequence: CSVRLAGVNEQFF.

The V and J genes are TRBV2 and TRBJ2-5; TRBD1 matches at 7 bases. The J call may be wrong; the DNA end is better matched by TRBJ2-7. Germline V lookup: CDR1 SNHLY, CDR2 FYNNEI. The CDR3 extends over 17 amino acids. This chain's CDR3 is CASRADRSSLYLYEQYF. In DNA form, the CDR3 reads TGTGCCAGCAGGGCGGACAGGTCGTCGCTTTATCTCTACGAGCAGTACTTC.

This clonotype was picked up a small number of times. This chain uses TRBV9 with TRBJ2-6, with 9 positions matching TRBD2. The CDR3 sequence is 19 residues long. The germline V gene encodes CDR1 SGDLS and CDR2 YYNGEE. V trimming: 1 base; J trimming: 3 bases; junction bases outside the gene matches: 11. The DNA for the CDR3 is TGTGCCAGCAGCGTAACTCCCGGGACTAGCTTTAGTGGGGCCAACGTCCTGACTTTC. It yields the protein CASSVTPGTSFSGANVLTF.

V gene TRBV12-3 or TRBV12-4 combines with J gene TRBJ1-4; D uncertain. CDR3 length: 14 residues. V lost 2 bases, J lost 5 bases, and 9 bases lay in between. The DNA of the CDR3 is TGTGCCAGCAGTTTAAGGGCAGAAAATGAAAAACTGTTTTTT. Its protein product is CASSLRAENEKLFF.

Regarding this clonotype: A read error may be the cause here, since a much bigger clone is one base away. The missing conserved phenylalanine or tryptophan at the end of this CDR3 makes a read error likely. This chain's CDR3 is CSVGARGAGNEQFL. CDR3 bases: TGCAGCGTTGGGGCCCGGGGGGCTGGGAATGAGCAGTTCTTA. The V gene is TRBV29-1, the J gene TRBJ2-1, with D possibly TRBD2 on 7 matching bases. Germline assignment: CDR1 SQVTM and CDR2 ANQGSEA. The CDR3 extends over 14 amino acids. Deletions cut 4 bases from V and 7 bases from J, with 17 bases between.

This clonotype appeared a few times. The V and J genes are TRBV25-1 and TRBJ1-6; no definite D call. Germline V gene data show CDR1 as MGHDK and CDR2 as SYGVNS. The CDR3 is 12 amino acids. Trimming stripped 8 bases from V and 4 bases from J, with 6 bases between. CDR3 protein: CASQTYNSPLHF. The CDR3, as DNA: TGTGCCAGCCAGACTTATAATTCACCCCTCCACTTT.

This sequence joins TRBV9 and TRBJ2-2; 7 bases align to TRBD1. CDR1 SGDLS and CDR2 YYNGEE come from the germline V gene. V shed 3 bases and J 0 bases; nucleotides not matched to a gene: 11. The CDR3 is made up of 18 amino acids. The CDR3 region is CASSARGWGTANTGELFF. CDR3 bases: TGTGCCAGCAGCGCAAGGGGGTGGGGGACAGCGAACACCGGGGAGCTGTTTTTT.

The chain combines TRBV27 with TRBJ2-3, with 9 bases identical to TRBD2. CDR3 size: 17 residues. Trimming at V came to 5 bases and at J to 7 bases, leaving 16 bases not matched to a gene. Germline lookup yields CDR1 MNHEY and CDR2 SMNVEV (reference sequence). The CDR3 bases are TGTGCCAGCAGTGCGGCACCCCCCGCGGGAGGGCCGAATACGCAGTATTTT. Amino acids: CASSAAPPAGGPNTQYF.

CDR3 bases: TGCAGTTTTGGGGGCGGTAGCAATCAGCCCCAGCATTTT. As protein: CSFGGGSNQPQHF. The chain has TRBV20-1 and TRBJ1-5, with a possible D match to TRBD1 (6 bases). The germline V and J ends were trimmed by 8 bases and 0 bases, with 11 bases remaining between them. CDR3 length: 13 residues. Per the germline V gene, CDR1 is DFQATT and CDR2 is SNEGSKA (reference sequence).

This chain joins TRBV6-6 and TRBJ1-2; D uncertain. The germline V and J ends were trimmed by 4 bases and 5 bases, with 14 bases remaining between them. The germline V gene encodes CDR1 MNHNY and CDR2 SVGAGI (reference sequence). The CDR3 sequence is 14 residues long. The CDR3 DNA reads as TGTGCCAGCAGTTCCCGTGGGCGGCTATATGGCTACACCTTC. Residues: CASSSRGRLYGYTF.

The J gene is TRBJ1-2, the V gene TRBV6-4, with TRBD1 as a possible D gene (6 bases). V was clipped by 3 bases and J by 4 bases, with 21 bases between them. The CDR3 extends over 17 amino acids. CDR1 and CDR2 (germline): MRHNA, SNTAGT. CDR3 region: CASSDSSGGQGGYGYTF. In DNA form, the CDR3 reads TGTGCCAGCAGTGATTCGTCCGGCGGCCAAGGGGGCTATGGCTACACCTTC.